A selection of T cell receptor beta chains follows, all from one sample in a study of cytomegalovirus exposure and HLA in healthy donors. Assay used: immunoSEQ multiplex PCR; TCRdb lists only in-frame clones, some missing. The repertoire holds 80,000 to 100,000 clones, with around three quarters as singletons. The specimen was PBMCs. Receptors originate from a man aged 25 to 40 in good health and CMV-seronegative. Both conserved end residues are part of each CDR3. The order of the fields is D gene, V gene, clone size, J gene, CDR3 DNA, CDR3 protein. D genes are given only for firm matches. Clone size, where shown, is once, few, many, or a class for clones that have expanded.

d_call: .
v_call: TRBV11-3
clone_size: .
j_call: TRBJ1-1
cdr3_nt: TGTGCCAGCAGCTTCGGGAAGAACACTGAAGCTTTCTTT
cdr3_aa: CASSFGKNTEAFF

d_call: .
v_call: TRBV6-5
clone_size: .
j_call: TRBJ2-7
cdr3_nt: TGTGCCAGCAGTTACCCTACAGGGGAGCAGTACTTC
cdr3_aa: CASSYPTGEQYF

d_call: TRBD1
v_call: TRBV10-3
clone_size: .
j_call: TRBJ2-7
cdr3_nt: TGTGCCACCACCGGACAGGGGGTATACGAGCAGTACTTC
cdr3_aa: CATTGQGVYEQYF

d_call: .
v_call: TRBV28
clone_size: .
j_call: TRBJ1-5
cdr3_nt: TGTGCCAGCAGTTTATTAACGGTGCGAGGTCAGCCCCAGCATTTT
cdr3_aa: CASSLLTVRGQPQHF

d_call: TRBD1
v_call: TRBV5-4
clone_size: .
j_call: TRBJ1-4
cdr3_nt: TGTGCCAGCAGCTTGGTACGTGGGACAGGAAGGAGAAATGAAAAACTGTTTTTT
cdr3_aa: CASSLVRGTGRRNEKLFF

d_call: TRBD1
v_call: TRBV15
clone_size: .
j_call: TRBJ2-7
cdr3_nt: TGTGCCACCAGCAGAGTAAGAGACAGGGGGCGAAACGAGCAGTACTTC
cdr3_aa: CATSRVRDRGRNEQYF

d_call: .
v_call: TRBV18
clone_size: once
j_call: TRBJ2-1
cdr3_nt: TGTGCCAGCTCACCAACGGGTGAGCAGTTCTTC
cdr3_aa: CASSPTGEQFF

d_call: .
v_call: TRBV21-1
clone_size: .
j_call: TRBJ1-4
cdr3_nt: TGTGCCAGCAGCAGGGGGGGGCGCGGTGAAAAACTGTTTTTT
cdr3_aa: CASSRGGRGEKLFF

d_call: TRBD1
v_call: TRBV5-4
clone_size: .
j_call: TRBJ1-3
cdr3_nt: TGTGCCAGCAGCTTGGATTCCGGGACAGGCTCTGGAAACACCATATATTTT
cdr3_aa: CASSLDSGTGSGNTIYF

d_call: TRBD1
v_call: TRBV11-2
clone_size: .
j_call: TRBJ2-2
cdr3_nt: TGTGCCAGCAGCACCTGGTTGGTTGGGACAGGGAACACCGGGGAGCTGTTTTTT
cdr3_aa: CASSTWLVGTGNTGELFF